A selection of T cell receptor beta chains follows, all from one sample in a study of cytomegalovirus exposure and HLA in healthy donors. The repertoire was sequenced with immunoSEQ multiplex PCR; TCRdb's copy has only in-frame clones and lacks some. The table includes fewer than 130,000 clones, about 80% detected once. The sequencing input was PBMCs. Every receptor here comes from a man between 50 and 59 years old in good health and CMV-seropositive. The CDR3 runs from the conserved cysteine through the conserved F or W. The D gene is left open where the match is weak. Not every row has a clone size; where given, it reads once, few, many or a size class.

>TRBJ1-2|14|NA|TRBV6-4|NA
CASSEQGGSYGYTF
TGTGCCAGCAGTGAACAAGGAGGGAGCTATGGCTACACCTTC
>TRBJ2-5|14|NA|TRBV29-1|once
CSVEELGSGETQYF
TGCAGCGTTGAAGAATTAGGATCGGGGGAGACCCAGTACTTC
>TRBJ1-4|13|NA|TRBV7-9|NA
CATRGSVGEKLFF
TGTGCCACCAGGGGTTCAGTCGGGGAAAAACTGTTTTTT
>TRBJ1-5|15|NA|TRBV19|NA
CASSISGQGQQPQHF
TGTGCCAGTAGTATTTCCGGGCAGGGACAACAGCCCCAGCATTTT
>TRBJ2-7|16|TRBD2|TRBV7-9|medium-sized
CASSSSPLADSYEQYF
TGTGCCAGCAGCTCTTCCCCACTAGCGGATTCCTACGAGCAGTACTTC
>TRBJ2-5|14|NA|TRBV11-2|NA
CASSFSLNQETQYF
TGTGCCAGCAGCTTCTCACTGAACCAAGAGACCCAGTACTTC
>TRBJ1-4|15|NA|TRBV6-1|NA
CASRGDTATNEKLFF
TGTGCCAGCAGGGGGGACACGGCAACTAATGAAAAACTGTTTTTT
>TRBJ1-4|16|NA|TRBV9|NA
CASSFHAGGTNEKLFF
TGTGCCAGCAGCTTCCATGCCGGGGGTACTAATGAAAAACTGTTTTTT
>TRBJ1-4|15|NA|TRBV27|NA
CASSPGGATNEKLFF
TGTGCCAGCAGTCCCGGGGGTGCAACTAATGAAAAACTGTTTTTT
>TRBJ2-5|12|NA|TRBV29-1|NA
CSVRGPSETQYF
TGCAGCGTTAGAGGGCCCTCGGAGACCCAGTACTTC
>TRBJ1-4|15|TRBD1|TRBV18|NA
CASSPGGQSNEKLFF
TGTGCCAGCTCACCTGGGGGACAGTCTAATGAAAAACTGTTTTTT
>TRBJ1-4|16|NA|TRBV2|NA
CASWGDSSATNEKLFF
TGTGCCAGCTGGGGGGACTCTTCTGCAACTAATGAAAAACTGTTTTTT
>TRBJ2-7|13|TRBD1|TRBV10-3|NA
CAISRDRGLEQYF
TGTGCCATCAGCCGGGACAGGGGCCTGGAGCAGTACTTC
>TRBJ1-1|14|NA|TRBV10-3|NA
CAISVATGGTEAFF
TGTGCCATCAGTGTCGCTACCGGGGGCACTGAAGCTTTCTTT
>TRBJ1-1|15|NA|TRBV6-1|NA
CASSPRNLRDTEAFF
TGTGCCAGCAGTCCCCGGAACCTACGGGACACTGAAGCTTTCTTT
>TRBJ2-1|15|NA|TRBV5-1|NA
CASSPTGLSYNEQFF
TGCGCCAGCAGTCCCACAGGGTTAAGCTACAATGAGCAGTTCTTC
>TRBJ2-6|12|NA|TRBV9|NA
CASAAGDNVLTF
TGTGCCAGCGCCGCCGGAGACAACGTCCTGACTTTC
>TRBJ2-5|15|TRBD2|TRBV19|NA
CASRASGGIRETQYF
TGTGCCAGTAGGGCTAGCGGGGGGATCCGGGAGACCCAGTACTTC
>TRBJ1-2|21|TRBD1|TRBV19|NA
CASSIVAYHLGQGATVHGYTF
TGTGCCAGTAGTATAGTTGCCTACCACTTGGGACAGGGGGCGACGGTTCATGGCTACACCTTC
>TRBJ2-1|14|NA|TRBV9|NA
CASREGGAGNEQFF
TGTGCCAGCAGAGAAGGGGGCGCGGGAAATGAGCAGTTCTTC
>TRBJ2-3|16|TRBD1|TRBV9|NA
CASSPSGQGNTDTQYF
TGTGCCAGCAGCCCCTCTGGACAGGGGAACACAGATACGCAGTATTTT
>TRBJ2-3|14|NA|TRBV19|NA
CASSDRGSTDTQYF
TGTGCCAGTAGTGATCGGGGAAGCACAGATACGCAGTATTTT
>TRBJ2-1|15|TRBD1|TRBV5-4|NA
CASSPSQDRVDEQFF
TGTGCCAGCAGCCCCTCCCAGGACAGGGTGGATGAGCAGTTCTTC
>TRBJ2-3|14|NA|TRBV10-3|few
CAIQQEEGTDTQYF
TGTGCCATCCAGCAGGAAGAAGGCACAGATACGCAGTATTTT
>TRBJ1-1|14|TRBD1|TRBV6-5|few
CASRRGGLDTEAFF
TGTGCCAGCAGAAGAGGGGGCCTGGACACTGAAGCTTTCTTT
>TRBJ1-6|15|TRBD1|TRBV28|NA
CASSLAGQYNSPLHF
TGTGCCAGCAGTTTAGCGGGACAGTATAATTCACCCCTCCACTTT
>TRBJ1-1|11|NA|TRBV6-6|NA
CASSFTTEAFF
TGTGCCAGCAGTTTCACAACTGAAGCTTTCTTT
>TRBJ1-2|15|NA|TRBV6-5|NA
CASSYSPTLVYGYTF
TGTGCCAGCAGTTATTCCCCGACATTGGTCTATGGCTACACCTTC